This is a list of T cell receptor beta chains from one sample in a study of radiation and T cells in renal cell carcinoma. This table comes from immunoSEQ multiplex PCR, and its TCRdb copy is limited to in-frame clones, with some not included. This table holds 45,000 to 55,000 clones, 80% found once. The sequencing here drew on blood, taken from a patient whose treatment included radiotherapy and nephrectomy. These receptor sequences come from a woman between 65 and 79 years old with renal cell carcinoma. CDR3s include the opening cysteine and the closing phenylalanine or tryptophan. The D gene is left open where the match is weak. Clone size is given for some rows only: seen once, a few or many times, or a class if the clone is expanded.

>TRBD1|.|TRBJ1-2|TRBV6-5
CASRDRGFNGYTF
TGTGCCAGCCGCGACAGGGGTTTTAATGGCTACACCTTC
>.|.|TRBJ2-6|TRBV2
CASSTGEGAGANVLTF
TGTGCCAGCAGTACTGGGGAGGGGGCTGGGGCCAACGTCCTGACTTTC
>TRBD1|.|TRBJ1-2|TRBV5-1
CASSQLTGALGYGYTF
TGCGCCAGCAGCCAACTGACAGGGGCTCTGGGCTATGGCTACACCTTC
>.|few|TRBJ1-2|TRBV30
CACSQPGTAMGYTF
TGTGCCTGTTCCCAACCCGGGACGGCTATGGGCTACACCTTC
>.|.|TRBJ2-7|TRBV6-6
CASLGRGNEQYF
TGTGCCAGCCTGGGGCGGGGTAACGAGCAGTACTTC
>TRBD1|.|TRBJ2-7|TRBV4-1
CASSLIRTGDLYEQYF
TGCGCCAGCAGCCTCATTCGGACAGGGGACCTCTACGAGCAGTACTTC
>TRBD1|.|TRBJ2-5|TRBV7-9
CASSSPFLTGGRETQYF
TGTGCCAGCAGCTCCCCCTTCCTGACAGGGGGCAGGGAGACCCAGTACTTC
>.|.|TRBJ2-2|TRBV7-9
CASSWGGGRTGELFF
TGTGCCAGCAGCTGGGGCGGGGGCCGCACCGGGGAGCTGTTTTTT
>.|.|TRBJ2-7|TRBV6-1
CASSTGYEQYF
TGTGCCAGCAGTACAGGTTACGAGCAGTACTTC
>.|.|TRBJ1-3|TRBV11-2
CASSLGANTIYF
TGTGCCAGCAGCTTAGGGGCGAACACCATATATTTT
>TRBD2|.|TRBJ2-5|TRBV5-1
CASSLASSGGQETQYF
TGCGCCAGCAGCTTGGCATCTAGCGGGGGCCAAGAGACCCAGTACTTC
>.|few|TRBJ1-1|TRBV30
CAWRPSRALNTEAFF
TGTGCCTGGAGACCCTCGAGGGCCTTGAACACTGAAGCTTTCTTT
>TRBD1|once|TRBJ1-1|TRBV19
CASTPGQGNTEAFF
TGTGCCAGTACGCCGGGACAGGGAAACACTGAAGCTTTCTTT
>.|few|TRBJ2-3|TRBV5-6
CASSFRSAGRTDTQYF
TGTGCCAGCAGCTTTCGGTCCGCGGGAAGGACAGATACGCAGTATTTT
>.|few|TRBJ1-1|TRBV10-2
CASSESGERTEAFF
TGCGCCAGCAGTGAGTCCGGCGAGAGAACTGAAGCTTTCTTT